The T cell receptor beta chain described here comes from a study of cytomegalovirus exposure and HLA in healthy donors. Findings of the study overall: Fewer than 200 TCR beta chains were listed as cytomegalovirus-associated. High specificity and sensitivity for cytomegalovirus status were reported for the classifier.

Libraries were prepared by immunoSEQ multiplex PCR; TCRdb keeps only in-frame clonotypes and omits some of them. The sample shows some 100,000 clones, less than 90% of them seen only once. Among the 120 subjects of the validation cohort, separate from the roughly 700-subject first cohort, were the donors. Notes on this clone: Its target is unknown.

Trimming took 6 bases from V and 0 from J; bases not matched to a gene: 7. The germline CDR1 and CDR2 sequences are MGHDK and SYGVNS. The CDR3 is made up of 17 amino acids. The TCR comes from a man younger than 30 in good health and CMV-seropositive. The chain is built from TRBV25-1 and TRBJ2-6; 8 bases are a match to TRBD1. The sequencing input was PBMCs. In DNA form, the CDR3 reads TGTGCCAGCAGAAGCGACAGGGGTAACTCTGGGGCCAACGTCCTGACTTTC. Its translation: CASRSDRGNSGANVLTF.